The following is a T cell receptor (beta chain) sequence with its context. Data came from immunoSEQ multiplex PCR; TCRdb stores just in-frame clones and leaves some out. The sample shows approximately 80,000 clones, about 90% of them seen only once. J lost 2 bases, V lost 5 bases, and 3 bases had no gene match. This CDR3 comprises 15 residues. Per the germline V gene, CDR1 is SGHVS and CDR2 is FNYEAQ. The data belong to a study of OX40 agonist ivuxolimab in advanced cancers. Individuals having autoimmune disease history or systemic immunosuppression were not enrolled. V and J are TRBV7-6 and TRBJ2-7; TRBD2 aligns across 13 bases. The input for sequencing was CD4+ or CD8+ T cells sorted from blood, taken in a trial of the OX40 agonist ivuxolimab. The source is an adult with an advanced solid tumor such as melanoma, head and neck, liver or kidney cancer. CDR3 nucleotides: TGTGCCAGCAGCCCACTAGCGGGGGGGCCCTACGAGCAGTACTTC. It codes for CASSPLAGGPYEQYF.